The 20 T cell receptor beta chains in this list originate from one sample, sequenced in a study of cytomegalovirus exposure and HLA in healthy donors. PCR employed 60 Vbeta and 13 Jbeta primers. Using immunoSEQ multiplex PCR, the repertoire was profiled, and TCRdb retains in-frame clones only, with some absent. Among 170,000 or so clones listed, 80% were seen once. The specimen was PBMCs. Source of these receptors: a boy aged 10-17 years in good health and CMV-seronegative.

The sample holds a few counts of this clone. This rearrangement joins TRBV12-5 to TRBJ2-3; TRBD2 aligns across 7 bases. Germline values: CDR1 LGHNT, CDR2 FRNRAP. The CDR3 spans 14 residues. J lost 7 bases, V lost 5 bases, and 9 bases had no gene match. CDR3 residues: CASGVDGTINTQYF. In DNA form, the CDR3 reads TGTGCTAGTGGTGTGGACGGGACTATCAATACGCAGTATTTT. The full variable domain, its missing parts supplied by reference TRBV12-5 and TRBJ2-3, is DARVTQTPRHKVTEMGQEVTMRCQPILGHNTVFWYRQTMMQGLELLAYFRNRAPLDDSGMPKDRFSAEMPDATLATLKIQPSEPRDSAVYFCASGVDGTINTQYFGPGTRLTVL.

The chain has TRBV6-1 and TRBJ2-3, with D unclear. Germline loops: CDR1 MNHNS, CDR2 SASEGT. The CDR3 consists of 12 residues. Trimming took off 5 bases at V and 0 bases at J, with 3 bases between the two ends. CDR3 in amino acids: CASSQSTDTQYF. The CDR3 DNA follows: TGTGCCAGCAGTCAAAGCACAGATACGCAGTATTTT.

The chain carries TRBV30 and TRBJ2-7, with 8 bases lining up with TRBD2. From germline, CDR1 is GTSNPN and CDR2 SVGIG (reference sequence). The CDR3 consists of 15 residues. Trimming at V came to 0 bases and at J to 3 bases, leaving 7 bases not matched to a gene. The DNA of the CDR3 is TGTGCCTGGAGTGTAGGAGTAGCGGGACGCTACGAGCAGTACTTC. Its translation: CAWSVGVAGRYEQYF.

The chain has TRBV6-5 and TRBJ2-1; a possible D gene is TRBD2 (6 bases). This CDR3 is 16 amino acids long. V shed 4 bases and J shed 10 bases, with 23 bases lying between them. Looked up from germline, CDR1 is MNHEY and CDR2 is SVGAGI. The CDR3 is CASSLSMPGRLREQFF. The CDR3 DNA sequence: TGTGCCAGCAGTTTAAGTATGCCAGGGAGGCTACGGGAGCAGTTCTTC.

This clone was counted at least ten times. CDR3 residues: CATSRSTSGVTIETQYF. As DNA, the CDR3 is TGTGCCACCAGCAGATCCACTAGCGGGGTTACTATCGAGACCCAGTACTTC. The chain employs TRBV15 and TRBJ2-5; TRBD2 aligns across 10 bases. The ends lost 2 bases at V and 5 bases at J; junction bases unmatched: 11. The germline gives CDR1 LNHNV, CDR2 YYDKDF (reference sequence). CDR3 length: 17 amino acids.

The chain has TRBV7-2 and TRBJ1-3, with D perhaps matching TRBD1 (6 bases). The germline V gene encodes CDR1 SGHTA and CDR2 FQGNSA. Trimming stripped 5 bases from V and 0 bases from J, with 17 bases between. The CDR3 extends over 17 amino acids. CDR3 amino acids: CASSQGGGTVSGNTIYF. CDR3 DNA sequence: TGTGCCAGCAGCCAAGGGGGGGGGACCGTCTCTGGAAACACCATATATTTT.

The chain links TRBV19 to TRBJ1-2; possibly TRBD1 for D (5 bases). Germline CDR1 LNHDA, CDR2 SQIVND (reference sequence). Trimming stripped 5 bases from V and 5 bases from J, with 15 bases between. This CDR3 is built from 14 residues. The CDR3 loop is CASSRIPGTYGYTF. Written as DNA, the CDR3 is TGTGCCAGTAGTCGAATTCCGGGGACTTATGGCTACACCTTC.

The chain carries TRBV14 and TRBJ2-1; unclear D gene. Germline V CDR1 and CDR2: SGHDN, FVKESK. This CDR3 has 15 residues. The V end lost 0 bases, the J end lost 6 bases, and 12 bases lay between the germline ends. CDR3 coding DNA: TGTGCCAGCAGCCAAGATTGGGTAGCAAGCAATGAGCAGTTCTTC. The encoded protein is CASSQDWVASNEQFF.

The J gene is TRBJ2-5, the V gene TRBV30; 8 nucleotides match TRBD1. Germline CDR1 is GTSNPN and CDR2 is SVGIG (reference sequence). The CDR3 length is 16 residues. J was trimmed by 4 bases and V by 2 bases; bases with no gene match: 12. The CDR3 nucleotides are TGTGCCTGGAGTACTCGGACAGGGAATTTGAGAGAGACCCAGTACTTC. Encoded protein: CAWSTRTGNLRETQYF.

CDR3 protein: CASSLYVPPGSKESTEAFF. In DNA, the CDR3 is TGTGCCAGCAGCTTATACGTCCCTCCTGGGAGCAAAGAGAGCACTGAAGCTTTCTTT. J is TRBJ1-1 and V is TRBV11-3; D gene uncertain. The germline V and J ends were trimmed by 2 bases and 4 bases, with 26 bases remaining between them. The CDR3 runs to 19 residues. Germline CDR1 reads SGHNT; CDR2 reads YENEEA.

The gene calls are TRBV21-1 and TRBJ2-7; the table assigns TRBD2, which was not confirmed against the DNA. TRBV21-1 represents a pseudogene. The CDR3 is 16 residues long. The CDR3 here is CASRSTGREGRNEQYF. CDR3 nucleotides: TGTGCCAGCAGATCGACTGGGCGGGAGGGCCGGAACGAGCAGTACTTC.

A single count supports this clone. This rearrangement joins TRBV19 to TRBJ2-1; 11 bases match TRBD1. The germline V gene has CDR1 LNHDA and CDR2 SQIVND (reference sequence). With V trimmed by 1 base and J by 6 bases, 2 bases remained unmatched. The CDR3 contains 15 residues. CDR3 DNA sequence: TGTGCCAGTAGTATAGCCGGGACAGGGGGCAATGAGCAGTTCTTC. Residues: CASSIAGTGGNEQFF.

V is TRBV25-1 and J is TRBJ1-3, with D perhaps TRBD1 (5 bases). Trimming removed 1 base from V and 0 bases from J, with 16 bases in between. The CDR3 runs 18 residues. Germline CDR1 is MGHDK and CDR2 is SYGVNS. The CDR3 DNA reads TGTGCCAGCAGTGAATCCATTATTAGGGGAAACTCTGGAAACACCATATATTTT. It yields the protein CASSESIIRGNSGNTIYF.

V usage is TRBV7-2 and J usage is TRBJ2-3, with 8 bases matching TRBD2. V was pared by 4 bases and J by 2 bases, with 5 bases of the junction left unmatched. The germline V gene has CDR1 SGHTA and CDR2 FQGNSA. CDR3 length: 15 amino acids. CDR3 loop: CASSYTSGNTDTQYF. DNA of the CDR3: TGTGCCAGCAGCTATACTAGCGGAAACACAGATACGCAGTATTTT.

In its sample, this clone was seen once. The chain uses TRBV28 and TRBJ1-5; D unclear. CDR3 length: 12 amino acids. The germline CDR1 and CDR2 sequences are MDHEN and SYDVKM. V lost 3 bases and J 4 bases, leaving 4 bases between the germline ends. For the CDR3, the DNA is TGTGCCAGCAGTTTTGTAAATCAGCCCCAGCATTTT. Its protein is CASSFVNQPQHF.

This chain connects TRBV19 to TRBJ2-5; possibly TRBD2 for D (5 bases). The CDR3 extends over 15 amino acids. The germline V gene has CDR1 LNHDA and CDR2 SQIVND (reference sequence). V was pared by 3 bases and J by 1 base, with 12 bases between. The CDR3 DNA follows: TGTGCCAGTAGTATCCACCTAGGAGGCCAAGAGACCCAGTACTTC. It codes for CASSIHLGGQETQYF.

The chain combines TRBV9 with TRBJ1-1; unclear D gene. Germline loops: CDR1 SGDLS, CDR2 YYNGEE. The CDR3 runs to 15 residues. The V and J ends lost 4 bases and 3 bases respectively, with 16 bases between them. The CDR3 region is CASSPGRELDTEAFF. The CDR3 region has the DNA TGTGCCAGCAGCCCCGGACGGGAATTAGACACTGAAGCTTTCTTT.

The chain is built from TRBV25-1 and TRBJ1-5; 7 bases line up with TRBD1. The CDR3 runs 15 residues. The germline V gene has CDR1 MGHDK and CDR2 SYGVNS. V was pared by 3 bases and J by 5 bases, with 7 bases of the junction left unmatched. The CDR3 bases are TGTGCCAGCAGTGAGTTCGACAGGGCAGATCAGCCCCAGCATTTT. Translated, it gives CASSEFDRADQPQHF.

This rearrangement joins TRBV11-3 to TRBJ1-2; 8 bases map to TRBD1. Per germline, CDR1 SGHNT and CDR2 YENEEA. The CDR3 length is 18 residues. V lost 4 bases and J lost 4; bases outside the gene matches: 17. CDR3 sequence: CASSSSRDPDREVYGYTF. CDR3 DNA sequence: TGTGCCAGCAGCTCTAGTAGGGACCCGGACAGGGAGGTCTATGGCTACACCTTC.

The chain is built from TRBV6-5 and TRBJ1-6, with no clear D. CDR3 length: 16 residues. V gave up 2 bases and J gave up 0 bases, with 8 bases separating them. Germline loops: CDR1 MNHEY, CDR2 SVGAGI. This CDR3 is CASSYHRSSYNSPLHF. CDR3 nucleotides: TGTGCCAGCAGTTACCATAGGAGCTCCTATAATTCACCCCTCCACTTT.